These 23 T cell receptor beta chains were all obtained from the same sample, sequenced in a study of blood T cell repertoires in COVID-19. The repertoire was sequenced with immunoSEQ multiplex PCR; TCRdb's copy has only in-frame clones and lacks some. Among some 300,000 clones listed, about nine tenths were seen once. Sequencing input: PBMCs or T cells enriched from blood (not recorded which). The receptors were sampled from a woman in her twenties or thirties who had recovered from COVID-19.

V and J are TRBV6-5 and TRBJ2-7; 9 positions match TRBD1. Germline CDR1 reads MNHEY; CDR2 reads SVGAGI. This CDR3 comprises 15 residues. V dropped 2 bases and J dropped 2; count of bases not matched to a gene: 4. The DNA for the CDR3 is TGTGCCAGCAGTTACCCCGGACAGGGGACCTACGAGCAGTACTTC. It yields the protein CASSYPGQGTYEQYF.

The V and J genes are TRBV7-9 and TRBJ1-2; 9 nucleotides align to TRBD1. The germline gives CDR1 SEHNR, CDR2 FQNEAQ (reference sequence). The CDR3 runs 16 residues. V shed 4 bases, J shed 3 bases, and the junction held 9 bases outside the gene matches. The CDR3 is CASSSSRDRDDYGYTF. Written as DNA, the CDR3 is TGTGCCAGCAGCTCTAGTCGGGACAGGGACGACTATGGCTACACCTTC.

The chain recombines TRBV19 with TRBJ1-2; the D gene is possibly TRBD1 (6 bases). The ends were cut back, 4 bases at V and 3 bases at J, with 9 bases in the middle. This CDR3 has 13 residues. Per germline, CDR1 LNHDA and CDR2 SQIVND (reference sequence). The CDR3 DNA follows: TGTGCCAGTAGTAGGGACACGCACTATGGCTACACCTTC. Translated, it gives CASSRDTHYGYTF.

The CDR3 coding sequence is TGTGCCAGCAGCTCACCCACAGGGGCCTACGAGCAGTACTTC. Protein sequence: CASSSPTGAYEQYF. This chain connects TRBV7-2 to TRBJ2-7; 7 nucleotides match TRBD1. Trimming removed 4 bases from V and 2 bases from J; junction bases left unmatched: 5. The CDR3 extends over 14 amino acids. In germline, CDR1 is SGHTA, CDR2 FQGNSA.

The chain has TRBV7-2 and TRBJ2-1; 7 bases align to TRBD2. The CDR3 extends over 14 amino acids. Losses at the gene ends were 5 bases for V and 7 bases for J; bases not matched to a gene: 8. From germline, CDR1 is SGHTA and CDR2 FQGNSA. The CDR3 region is CASSNGLVQNEQFF. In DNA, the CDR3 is TGTGCCAGCAGCAATGGACTAGTCCAGAATGAGCAGTTCTTC.

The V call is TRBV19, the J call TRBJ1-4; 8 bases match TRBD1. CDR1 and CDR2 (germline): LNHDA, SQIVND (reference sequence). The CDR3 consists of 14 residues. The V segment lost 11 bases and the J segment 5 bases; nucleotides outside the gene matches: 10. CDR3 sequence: CASARGQRNEKLFF. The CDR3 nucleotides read TGTGCCTCCGCCAGGGGGCAGCGGAATGAAAAACTGTTTTTT.

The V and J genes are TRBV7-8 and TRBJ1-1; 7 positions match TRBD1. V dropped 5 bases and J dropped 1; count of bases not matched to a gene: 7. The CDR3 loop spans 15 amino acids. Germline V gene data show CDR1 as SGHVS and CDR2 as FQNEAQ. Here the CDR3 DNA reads TGTGCCAGCAGCCCTAGGACAGGACAGAACACTGAAGCTTTCTTT. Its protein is CASSPRTGQNTEAFF.

The CDR3 DNA sequence: TGTGCCAGCAGTTTGTGGCAAGTAAGCAATCAGCCCCAGCATTTT. Translating gives CASSLWQVSNQPQHF. The chain uses TRBV28 and TRBJ1-5, with D uncertain. CDR1 is MDHEN, CDR2 SYDVKM, per germline. The length of the CDR3 is 15 residues. Deletions cut 3 bases from V and 1 base from J, with 10 bases between.

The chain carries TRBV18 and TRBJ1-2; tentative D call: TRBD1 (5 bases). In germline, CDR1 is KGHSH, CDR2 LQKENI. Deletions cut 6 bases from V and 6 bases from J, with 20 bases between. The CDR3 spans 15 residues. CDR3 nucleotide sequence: TGTGCCAGCTCGTCCCAGGGTTATGATTCGGATGGCTACACCTTC. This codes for CASSSQGYDSDGYTF.

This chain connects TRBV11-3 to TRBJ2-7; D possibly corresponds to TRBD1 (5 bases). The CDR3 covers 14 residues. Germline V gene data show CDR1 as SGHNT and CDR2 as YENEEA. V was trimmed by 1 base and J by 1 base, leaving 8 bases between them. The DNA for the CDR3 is TGTGCCAGCAGCTTAGGGCCAGGGTCCTACGAGCAGTACTTC. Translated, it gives CASSLGPGSYEQYF. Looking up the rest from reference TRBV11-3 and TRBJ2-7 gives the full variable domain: EAGVVQSPRYKIIEKKQPVAFWCNPISGHNTLYWYLQNLGQGPELLIRYENEEAVDDSQLPKDRFSAERLKGVDSTLKIQPAELGDSAVYLCASSLGPGSYEQYFGPGTRLTVT.

CDR3 sequence (DNA): TGTGCCAGCAGTTTAAGGGAGGGCCCCTACGAGCAGTACTTC. Translation: CASSLREGPYEQYF. The chain is built from TRBV27 and TRBJ2-7; 7 bases match TRBD2. The ends lost 2 bases at V and 2 bases at J; junction bases unmatched: 3. The CDR3 length is 14 residues. Germline V gene lookup returns CDR1 MNHEY and CDR2 SMNVEV (reference sequence).

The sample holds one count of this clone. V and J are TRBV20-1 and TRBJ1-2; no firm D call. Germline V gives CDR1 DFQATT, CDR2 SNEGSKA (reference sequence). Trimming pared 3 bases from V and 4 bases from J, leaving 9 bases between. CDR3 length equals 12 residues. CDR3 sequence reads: CSASGRFYGYTF. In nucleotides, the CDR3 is TGCAGTGCTAGTGGCAGGTTCTATGGCTACACCTTC.

Here the CDR3 reads CAISGGQGAEAFF. CDR3 coding DNA: TGTGCCATCAGTGGGGGACAGGGGGCTGAAGCTTTCTTT. The chain carries TRBV10-3 and TRBJ1-1; TRBD1 aligns across 11 bases. V dropped 4 bases and J dropped 6; count of bases not matched to a gene: 1. CDR1 is ENHRY, CDR2 SYGVKD, per germline. This CDR3 contains 13 residues.

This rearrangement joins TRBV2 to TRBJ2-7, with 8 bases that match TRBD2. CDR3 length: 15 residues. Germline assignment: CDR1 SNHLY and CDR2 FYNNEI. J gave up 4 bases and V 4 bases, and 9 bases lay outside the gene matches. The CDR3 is CASSGPSGLTYEQYF. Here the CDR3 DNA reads TGTGCCAGCAGTGGGCCTAGCGGGTTGACTTACGAGCAGTACTTC.

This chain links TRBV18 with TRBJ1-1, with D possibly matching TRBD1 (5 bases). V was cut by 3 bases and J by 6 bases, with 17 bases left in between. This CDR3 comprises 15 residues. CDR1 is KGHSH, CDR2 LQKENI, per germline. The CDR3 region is CASSPRNRQEAEAFF. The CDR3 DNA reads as TGTGCCAGCTCACCCCGGAACAGGCAAGAGGCTGAAGCTTTCTTT.

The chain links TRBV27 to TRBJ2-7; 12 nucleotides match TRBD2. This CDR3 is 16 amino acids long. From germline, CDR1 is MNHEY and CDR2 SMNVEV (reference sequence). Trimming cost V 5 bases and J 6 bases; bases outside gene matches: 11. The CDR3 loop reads CASSILAGGPRGEQYF. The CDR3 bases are TGTGCCAGCAGTATTCTAGCGGGAGGGCCCCGGGGCGAGCAGTACTTC.

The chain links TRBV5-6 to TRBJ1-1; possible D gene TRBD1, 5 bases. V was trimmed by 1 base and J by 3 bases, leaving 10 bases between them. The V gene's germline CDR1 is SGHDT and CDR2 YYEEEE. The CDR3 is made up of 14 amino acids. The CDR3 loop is CASSLQGGYTEAFF. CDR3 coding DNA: TGTGCCAGCAGCTTGCAGGGAGGCTACACTGAAGCTTTCTTT.

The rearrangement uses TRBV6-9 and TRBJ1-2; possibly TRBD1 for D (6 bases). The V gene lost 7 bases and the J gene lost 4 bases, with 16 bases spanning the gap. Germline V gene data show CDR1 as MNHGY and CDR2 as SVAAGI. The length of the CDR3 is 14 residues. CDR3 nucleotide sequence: TGTGCCAGCACTCCGACAGGACCCTCCTATGGCTACACCTTC. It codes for CASTPTGPSYGYTF.

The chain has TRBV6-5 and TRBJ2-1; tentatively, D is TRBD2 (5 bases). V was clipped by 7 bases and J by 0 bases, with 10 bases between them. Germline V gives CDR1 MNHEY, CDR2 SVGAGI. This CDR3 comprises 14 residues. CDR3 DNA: TGTGCCAGCATACCTGGGAGCTCCTACAATGAGCAGTTCTTC. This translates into CASIPGSSYNEQFF.

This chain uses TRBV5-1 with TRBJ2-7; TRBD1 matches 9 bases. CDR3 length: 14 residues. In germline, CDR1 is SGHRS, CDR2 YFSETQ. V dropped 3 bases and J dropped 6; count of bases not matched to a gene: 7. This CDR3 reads CASSWGTGLLEQYF. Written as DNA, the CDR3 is TGCGCCAGCAGCTGGGGGACAGGGCTCCTCGAGCAGTACTTC.

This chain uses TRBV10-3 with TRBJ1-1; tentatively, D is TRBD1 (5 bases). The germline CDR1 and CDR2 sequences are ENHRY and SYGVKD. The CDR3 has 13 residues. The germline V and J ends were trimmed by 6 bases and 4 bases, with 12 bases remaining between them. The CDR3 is CAIRQGTGTEAFF. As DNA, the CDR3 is TGTGCCATCAGGCAGGGAACGGGCACTGAAGCTTTCTTT.

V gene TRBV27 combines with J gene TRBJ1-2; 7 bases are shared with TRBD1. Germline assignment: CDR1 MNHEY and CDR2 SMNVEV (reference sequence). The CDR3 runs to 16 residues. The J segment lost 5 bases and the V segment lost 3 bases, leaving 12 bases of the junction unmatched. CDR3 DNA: TGTGCCAGCAGTTTTTTCCGACAGGGATTGGGGTATGGCTACACCTTC. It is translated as CASSFFRQGLGYGYTF.

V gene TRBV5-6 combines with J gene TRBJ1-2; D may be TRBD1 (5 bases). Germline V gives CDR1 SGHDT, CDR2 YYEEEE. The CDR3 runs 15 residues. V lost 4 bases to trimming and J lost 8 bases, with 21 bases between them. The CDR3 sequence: CASSLGYRSINGYTF. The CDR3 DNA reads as TGTGCCAGCAGCCTAGGGTACAGGAGCATTAACGGCTACACCTTC.